This entry concerns a single T cell receptor (beta chain). Its target is unknown. Sequencing was performed with immunoSEQ multiplex PCR; in TCRdb, only in-frame clones are kept and a portion is missing. The sample consists of about 85,000 clones, 80% to 90% of them appearing once. The data were taken from a study of OX40 agonist ivuxolimab in advanced cancers. Study in general: Across the patients, intravenous ivuxolimab was delivered every 2 weeks at 0.01 to 10 mg/kg. Partial responses occurred in Three dose-escalation patients, one with hepatocellular carcinoma and two with cutaneous melanoma.

V was pared by 2 bases and J by 8 bases, with 10 bases between. The CDR3 contains 14 residues. The germline gives CDR1 SGHDN, CDR2 FVKESK. Findings and limits, study-wide: Also showing low normalized T-cell clonal expansion were some of the nonresponders.

The TCR was taken from an adult with an advanced solid tumor such as melanoma, head and neck, liver or kidney cancer. The sample was CD4+ or CD8+ T cells sorted from blood, taken in a trial of the OX40 agonist ivuxolimab. This chain joins TRBV14 and TRBJ1-6; D is perhaps TRBD1 (5 bases). CDR3 DNA sequence: TGTGCCAGCAGCCAACGTCGGGGGGATTCACCCCTCCACTTT. This translates into CASSQRRGDSPLHF.